This TCR beta chain emerged from a study of T cell clones after liver transplantation. On the study more broadly: Three of the eight recipients were HCV-positive; the rest had non-autoimmune, non-viral transplant indications.

Notes on this clone: Antigen: not known.

CD3+CD4+ and CD3+CD8+ cells were FACS-sorted from thawed unstimulated PBMCs. General study results and limits: Graft donor-reactive T cells may have migrated into the graft rather than being deleted.

This CDR3 region has 15 residues. Germline-derived CDR1 and CDR2 are MNHEY and SVGAGI. Trimming removed 5 bases from V and 3 bases from J; junction bases left unmatched: 8. The repertoire was sequenced with immunoSEQ multiplex PCR; TCRdb's copy has only in-frame clones and lacks some. The table shows 85,000 to 130,000 clones, with about 81% occurring only once. This chain joins TRBV6-5 and TRBJ2-7; 9 bases align to TRBD2. The sample in question was CD4+ T cells from blood, obtained before liver transplant. The TCR originated in a human donor who received a liver transplant. The CDR3 DNA is TGTGCCAGCAGTCCGACTAGCGGAGAATTCTACGAGCAGTACTTC. It translates to CASSPTSGEFYEQYF.